The 23 T cell receptor beta chains below all came from one sample that was sequenced in a study of identical twins. TCRdb processed the 5' RACE reads anew with MiXCR; each CDR3 protein has one entry. The data show fewer than 900,000 distinct CDR3 sequences, less than 25% seen once. This sample also belongs to another study, concerning T cells expressing NK-cell markers.

Sequenced sample: PBMCs. The source is a woman aged 18-30 years in good health.

The CDR3 protein is CASSVRLAEYTDTQYF. The CDR3 DNA follows: TGTGCCAGCAGCGTACGACTAGCAGAATACACAGATACGCAGTATTTT. The genes are TRBV7-6 and TRBJ2-3; 7 positions agree with TRBD2. This CDR3 region has 16 residues. Germline V CDR1 and CDR2: SGHVS, FNYEAQ. Trimming took 5 bases from V and 2 from J; bases not matched to a gene: 10.

In this sample, this clonotype turned up a few times. V is TRBV5-1 and J is TRBJ2-3; 12 bases align to TRBD2. The V segment lost 4 bases and the J segment 2 bases; nucleotides outside the gene matches: 5. This CDR3 spans 16 amino acids. Germline V gene sequence: CDR1 SGHRS, CDR2 YFSETQ. The CDR3 protein is CASSPWTSGDTDTQYF. DNA for the CDR3: TGCGCCAGCAGCCCCTGGACTAGCGGGGACACAGATACGCAGTATTTT.

This clonotype was seen only a few times. The rearrangement joins TRBV29-1 to TRBJ2-1; TRBD2 matches at 7 bases. Germline CDR1 SQVTM, CDR2 ANQGSEA. The J segment lost 7 bases and the V segment lost 4 bases, leaving 10 bases of the junction unmatched. The CDR3 loop spans 14 amino acids. Here the CDR3 DNA reads TGCAGCGTTGGAATCGGGAGGCCAGGGAATGAGCAGTTCTTC. Protein: CSVGIGRPGNEQFF.

This clonotype occurred a few times. The genes are TRBV10-3 and TRBJ1-1; D is uncertain. From germline, CDR1 is ENHRY and CDR2 SYGVKD. The CDR3 extends over 12 amino acids. Trimming pared 6 bases from V and 0 bases from J, leaving 5 bases between. CDR3 DNA sequence: TGTGCCATCAGGGCGATGAACACTGAAGCTTTCTTT. It specifies CAIRAMNTEAFF.

The chain recombines TRBV20-1 with TRBJ2-5; 10 nucleotides match TRBD2. J gave up 1 base and V 5 bases, and 19 bases lay outside the gene matches. CDR1 is DFQATT and CDR2 is SNEGSKA in the germline V gene (reference sequence). This CDR3 is built from 19 residues. The CDR3 DNA reads TGCAGTGCTCCTACGAAGCCGAGCGGGAGGGCCCCCGTCCAAGAGACCCAGTACTTC. Protein sequence: CSAPTKPSGRAPVQETQYF.

This sequence joins TRBV10-3 and TRBJ2-3; 7 nucleotides match TRBD1. J lost 0 bases, V lost 6 bases, and 3 bases had no gene match. Germline V lookup: CDR1 ENHRY, CDR2 SYGVKD. The CDR3 is 14 amino acids. This CDR3 reads CAIRGQASTDTQYF. As DNA, the CDR3 is TGTGCCATCAGAGGACAGGCTAGCACAGATACGCAGTATTTT.

CDR3 loop: CATSDQAGGPGREQFF. In nucleotides, the CDR3 is TGTGCCACCAGTGATCAAGCGGGGGGGCCGGGCCGTGAGCAGTTCTTC. The genes are TRBV24-1 and TRBJ2-1, with TRBD2 matching over 10 bases. The germline V gene encodes CDR1 KGHDR and CDR2 SFDVKD. After removal of 3 bases from V and 9 bases from J, the junction contained 10 bases not matched to a gene. CDR3 length: 16 residues.

This clonotype appeared many times. This chain uses TRBV5-1 with TRBJ2-7; 7 bases agree with TRBD2. The trim removed 4 bases at V and 3 bases at J, leaving 7 bases unmatched. CDR1 and CDR2 from the germline V gene are SGHRS and YFSETQ. The length of the CDR3 is 14 residues. CDR3 amino acids: CASSQTTSVYEQYF. CDR3 bases: TGCGCCAGCAGCCAAACCACTAGCGTCTACGAGCAGTACTTC.

The table lists this clonotype with a few counts. The chain carries TRBV5-1 and TRBJ1-5, with unresolved D. Germline V gives CDR1 SGHRS, CDR2 YFSETQ. Trimming took 5 bases from V and 9 from J, leaving 12 bases between them. The CDR3 loop spans 12 amino acids. CDR3 region: CASRGDLGPQHF. Here the CDR3 DNA reads TGCGCCAGCAGGGGCGACCTGGGGCCCCAGCATTTT.

The chain has TRBV6-5 and TRBJ2-7, with TRBD1 matching 8 bases. The germline V gene has CDR1 MNHEY and CDR2 SVGAGI. This CDR3 has 14 residues. With 4 bases clipped from V and 9 bases from J, the junction kept 11 bases outside the gene matches. Here the CDR3 DNA reads TGTGCCAGCAGTTGGGACAGGCAACTCCTAGGGCAGTACTTC. Translating gives CASSWDRQLLGQYF.

This clonotype was counted ten times or more. The chain uses TRBV28 and TRBJ2-7, with a weak D call TRBD1 (6 bases). Germline assignment: CDR1 MDHEN and CDR2 SYDVKM. V was trimmed by 5 bases and J by 2 bases, leaving 13 bases between them. The CDR3 has 14 amino acids. DNA of the CDR3: TGTGCCAGCAGTCAGCCGGGACACACCTACGAGCAGTACTTC. Residues: CASSQPGHTYEQYF.

This clonotype was counted ten times or more. V usage is TRBV12-3 or TRBV12-4 and J usage is TRBJ1-1; tentatively, D is TRBD1 (5 bases). There are 13 residues in the CDR3. V was shortened by 5 bases and J by 4 bases, with 11 bases between the two germline ends. The CDR3 region is CASSPLRGTEAFF. CDR3 sequence (DNA): TGTGCCAGCAGTCCCCTGAGGGGCACTGAAGCTTTCTTT.

V usage is TRBV4-3 and J usage is TRBJ2-1, with D maybe TRBD2 (5 bases). Germline V gives CDR1 LGHNA, CDR2 YSLEER. The CDR3 covers 20 residues. Trimming pared 4 bases from V and 0 bases from J, leaving 25 bases between. CDR3 amino acids: CASSLGSRGITRSSYNEQFF. The CDR3 bases are TGCGCCAGCAGCCTTGGGTCGCGAGGGATCACCCGGAGCTCCTACAATGAGCAGTTCTTC.

This clonotype was seen only once. This chain uses TRBV2 with TRBJ1-5; 7 bases fit TRBD1. V lost 8 bases to trimming and J lost 9 bases; unmatched junction nucleotides: 7. Germline CDR1 SNHLY, CDR2 FYNNEI. The CDR3 extends over 12 amino acids. The CDR3 spells CASPPTGTPQHF. In DNA, the CDR3 is TGTGCCAGCCCACCGACAGGGACGCCCCAGCATTTT.

This clonotype was counted only a few times. The chain links TRBV27 to TRBJ1-2; possible D gene TRBD1, 6 bases. The CDR3 is 15 residues long. In germline, CDR1 is MNHEY, CDR2 SMNVEV (reference sequence). The V gene lost 6 bases and the J gene lost 8 bases, with 22 bases spanning the gap. DNA for the CDR3: TGTGCCAGCAGAATAAAAGATCGGGGGCTCGGAGGCTACACCTTC. This sequence encodes CASRIKDRGLGGYTF.

This clonotype was picked up a small number of times. The chain uses TRBV20-1 and TRBJ2-7, with a weak D call TRBD1 (6 bases). Germline assignment: CDR1 DFQATT and CDR2 SNEGSKA (reference sequence). The CDR3 runs to 13 residues. Trimming took 7 bases from V and 2 from J, leaving 15 bases between them. CDR3 DNA: TGCAGTGTCCCGGGACACAGAACCTACGAGCAGTACTTC. It encodes CSVPGHRTYEQYF.

The chain employs TRBV12-3 or TRBV12-4 and TRBJ2-3; 7 bases map to TRBD2. This CDR3 spans 14 amino acids. The trim removed 4 bases at V and 4 bases at J, leaving 5 bases unmatched. The CDR3 DNA reads as TGTGCCAGCAGTTGGGCTAGCGGCCCAGATACGCAGTATTTT. This gives the protein CASSWASGPDTQYF.

The chain uses TRBV5-1 and TRBJ2-1; tentative D call: TRBD1 (6 bases). V was pared by 4 bases and J by 10 bases, with 21 bases between. CDR3 length equals 15 residues. From germline, CDR1 is SGHRS and CDR2 YFSETQ. This CDR3 is CASSLVSQGYLEQFF. CDR3 DNA sequence: TGCGCCAGCAGCCTGGTGTCCCAGGGGTATTTGGAGCAGTTCTTC.

The CDR3 is CAISGVSGNTIYF. DNA for the CDR3: TGTGCCATCAGTGGTGTCTCTGGAAACACCATATATTTT. The V call is TRBV10-3, the J call TRBJ1-3; unclear D gene. The CDR3 is 13 amino acids. V was shortened by 4 bases and J by 0 bases, with 4 bases between the two germline ends. Germline CDR1 ENHRY, CDR2 SYGVKD.

This clonotype was seen at least ten times. The chain uses TRBV29-1 and TRBJ1-5; TRBD1 agrees at 7 bases. This CDR3 has 15 residues. V dropped 6 bases and J dropped 2; count of bases not matched to a gene: 10. Germline V gene sequence: CDR1 SQVTM, CDR2 ANQGSEA. The CDR3 nucleotides read TGCAGCGTCACCTCAGGGGGGACAGGCAATCAGCCCCAGCATTTT. Translating it yields CSVTSGGTGNQPQHF.

V and J are TRBV5-1 and TRBJ2-5, with D unclear. The CDR3 runs 14 residues. CDR1 SGHRS and CDR2 YFSETQ come from the germline V gene. The V end was cut by 4 bases, the J end by 5 bases, with 15 bases between. For the CDR3, the DNA is TGCGCCAGCAGCCTCGACCCCCTTGTGGAGACCCAGTACTTC. This sequence encodes CASSLDPLVETQYF.

This chain uses TRBV6-1 with TRBJ2-1, with TRBD1 matching over 10 bases. V lost 6 bases and J lost 7; bases outside the gene matches: 9. This CDR3 is 15 amino acids long. Germline V gene lookup returns CDR1 MNHNS and CDR2 SASEGT. CDR3 sequence (DNA): TGTGCCAGCAGCCCTAGACAGGGGGCTGGGAATGAGCAGTTCTTC. As protein: CASSPRQGAGNEQFF.

This sequence joins TRBV20-1 and TRBJ1-2, with 8 bases aligning to TRBD1. CDR3 length: 12 residues. V lost 2 bases, J lost 8 bases, and 4 bases stayed unmatched. Germline CDR1 and CDR2: DFQATT and SNEGSKA (reference sequence). The CDR3 nucleotides read TGCAGTGCTAGATGGACAGGGCCCGGCTACACCTTC. Translation gives CSARWTGPGYTF.